The TCR beta chain under discussion was sequenced for a study of cytomegalovirus exposure and HLA in healthy donors. Points from the study as a whole: Being productive about 87% or about 30% of the time was typical of most TCR beta V segments in an earlier analysis. Presence/absence analyses rested on an assumption that sequencing depth was roughly uniform across donors. Analysis was carried out at a later point, and it linked a missense DCLRE1C variant to TCR beta V- and J-gene trimming. The authors enumerated 150 to 200 TCR beta chains as linked to cytomegalovirus.

Primers: 60 Vbeta forward and 13 Jbeta reverse. Method: immunoSEQ multiplex PCR; TCRdb's copy keeps in-frame clones and lacks some. The sample yields 120,000 or so clones, less than 80% seen once. Of note for this clone: Its antigen is not known.

V dropped 3 bases and J dropped 8; count of bases not matched to a gene: 8. Germline V gene data show CDR1 as MDHEN and CDR2 as SYDVKM. The CDR3 sequence is 16 residues long. The sequencing input was PBMCs. The rearrangement uses TRBV28 and TRBJ2-1, with 12 bases lining up with TRBD2. The source of this sequence is a woman in her 50s in good health and CMV-seronegative. CDR3 bases: TGTGCCAGCAGTTTCATAGGACTAGCGGGATTCGATGAGCAGTTCTTC. This gives the protein CASSFIGLAGFDEQFF.